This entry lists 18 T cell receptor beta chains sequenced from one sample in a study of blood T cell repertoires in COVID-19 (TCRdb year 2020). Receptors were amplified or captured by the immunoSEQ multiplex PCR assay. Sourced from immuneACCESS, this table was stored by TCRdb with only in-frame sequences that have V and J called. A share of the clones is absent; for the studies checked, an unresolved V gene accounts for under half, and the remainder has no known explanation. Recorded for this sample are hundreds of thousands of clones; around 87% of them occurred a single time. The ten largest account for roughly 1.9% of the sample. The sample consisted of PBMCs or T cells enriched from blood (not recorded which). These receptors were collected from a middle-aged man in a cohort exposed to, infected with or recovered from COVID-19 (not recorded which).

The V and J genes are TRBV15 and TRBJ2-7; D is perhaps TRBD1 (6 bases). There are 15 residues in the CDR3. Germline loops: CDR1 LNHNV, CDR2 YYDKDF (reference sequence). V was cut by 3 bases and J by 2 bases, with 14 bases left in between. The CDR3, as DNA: TGTGCCACCAGCAGGGACCTGACAGGCCCCTACGAGCAGTACTTC. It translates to CATSRDLTGPYEQYF.

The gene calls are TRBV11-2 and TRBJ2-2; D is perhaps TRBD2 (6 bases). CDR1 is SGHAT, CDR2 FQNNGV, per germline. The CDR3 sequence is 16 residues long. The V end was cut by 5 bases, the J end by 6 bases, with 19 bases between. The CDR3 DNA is TGTGCCAGCAGCCTCATGCGGGGTGGGGCCCCCGGGGAGCTGTTTTTT. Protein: CASSLMRGGAPGELFF.

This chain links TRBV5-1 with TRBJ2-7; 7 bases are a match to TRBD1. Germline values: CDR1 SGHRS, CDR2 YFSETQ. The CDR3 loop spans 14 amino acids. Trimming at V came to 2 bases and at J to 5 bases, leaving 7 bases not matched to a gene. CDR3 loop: CASSLGQVDNEQYF. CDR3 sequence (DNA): TGCGCCAGCAGCTTAGGACAGGTGGACAACGAGCAGTACTTC.

The chain's CDR3 is CASSEYPGGRAGGYTF. The CDR3 coding sequence is TGTGCCAGCAGTGAATATCCAGGGGGCAGAGCAGGGGGCTACACCTTC. The gene calls are TRBV6-1 and TRBJ1-2; 8 bases are a match to TRBD1. The CDR3 extends over 16 amino acids. Per germline, CDR1 MNHNS and CDR2 SASEGT. The V segment lost 2 bases and the J segment 8 bases; nucleotides outside the gene matches: 13.

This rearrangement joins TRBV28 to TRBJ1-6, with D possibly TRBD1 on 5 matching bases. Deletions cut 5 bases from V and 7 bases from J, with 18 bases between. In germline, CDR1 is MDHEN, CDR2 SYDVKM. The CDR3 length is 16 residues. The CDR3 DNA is TGTGCCAGCAGTCCAAGGGGCAGGGTGAACAATTCACCCCTCCACTTT. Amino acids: CASSPRGRVNNSPLHF.

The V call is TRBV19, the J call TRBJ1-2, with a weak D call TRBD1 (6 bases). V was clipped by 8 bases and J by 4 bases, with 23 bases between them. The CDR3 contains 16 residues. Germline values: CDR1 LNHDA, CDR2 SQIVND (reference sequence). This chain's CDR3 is CASGRDAGASGYGYTF. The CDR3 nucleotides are TGTGCCAGTGGGCGTGACGCGGGGGCGTCTGGCTATGGCTACACCTTC.

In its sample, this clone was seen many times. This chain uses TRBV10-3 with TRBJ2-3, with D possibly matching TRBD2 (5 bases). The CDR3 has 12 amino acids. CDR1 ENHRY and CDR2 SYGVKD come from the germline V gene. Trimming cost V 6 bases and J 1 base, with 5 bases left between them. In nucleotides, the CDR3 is TGTGCCATCAGCGGGGGCACAGATACGCAGTATTTT. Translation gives CAISGGTDTQYF.

The DNA for the CDR3 is TGTGCCAGCAGCTTCGGGAACACTGAAGCTTTCTTT. Its translation is CASSFGNTEAFF. The chain uses TRBV13 and TRBJ1-1; no reliable D call. This CDR3 spans 12 amino acids. Germline V gene data show CDR1 as PRHDT and CDR2 as FYEKMQ (reference sequence). The V and J ends lost 3 bases and 1 base respectively, with 3 bases between them.

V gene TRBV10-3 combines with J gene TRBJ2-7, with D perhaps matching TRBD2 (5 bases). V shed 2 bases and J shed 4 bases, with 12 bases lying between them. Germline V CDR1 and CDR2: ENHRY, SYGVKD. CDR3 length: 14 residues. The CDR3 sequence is CAISEGGLRYEQYF. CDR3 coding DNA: TGTGCCATCAGTGAGGGAGGATTGCGGTACGAGCAGTACTTC.

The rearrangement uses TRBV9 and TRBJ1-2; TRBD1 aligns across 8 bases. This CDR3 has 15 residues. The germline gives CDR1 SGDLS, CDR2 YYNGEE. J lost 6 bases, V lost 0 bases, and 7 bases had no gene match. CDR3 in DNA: TGTGCCAGCAGCGTAGCGGTCAGGGGGCAAGATGGCTACACCTTC. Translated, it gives CASSVAVRGQDGYTF. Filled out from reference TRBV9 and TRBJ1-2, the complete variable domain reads DSGVTQTPKHLITATGQRVTLRCSPRSGDLSVYWYQQSLDQGLQFLIQYYNGEERAKGNILERFSAQQFPDLHSELNLSSLELGDSALYFCASSVAVRGQDGYTFGSGTRLTVV.

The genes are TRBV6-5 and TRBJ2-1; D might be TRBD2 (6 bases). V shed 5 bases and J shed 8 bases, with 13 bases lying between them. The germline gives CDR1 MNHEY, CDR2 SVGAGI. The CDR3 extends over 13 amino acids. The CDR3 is CASSHRGSHEQFF. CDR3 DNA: TGTGCCAGCAGTCACCGGGGGTCGCATGAGCAGTTCTTC.

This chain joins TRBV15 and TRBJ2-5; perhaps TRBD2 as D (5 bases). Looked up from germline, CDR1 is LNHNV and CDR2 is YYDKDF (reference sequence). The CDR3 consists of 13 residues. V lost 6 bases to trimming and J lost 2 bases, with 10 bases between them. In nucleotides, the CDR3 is TGTGCCACCAGTAAACCGGGACAAGAGACCCAGTACTTC. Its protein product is CATSKPGQETQYF.

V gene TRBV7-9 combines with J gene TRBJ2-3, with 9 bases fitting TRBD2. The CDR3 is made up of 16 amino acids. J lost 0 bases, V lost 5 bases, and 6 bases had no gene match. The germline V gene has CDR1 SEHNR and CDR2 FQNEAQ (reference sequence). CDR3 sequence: CASSLLTSGSTDTQYF. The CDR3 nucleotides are TGTGCCAGCAGCCTTTTGACTAGCGGAAGCACAGATACGCAGTATTTT. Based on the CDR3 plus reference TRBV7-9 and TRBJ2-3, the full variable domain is DTGVSQNPRHKITKRGQNVTFRCDPISEHNRLYWYRQTLGQGPEFLTYFQNEAQLEKSRLLSDRFSAERPKGSFSTLEIQRTEQGDSAMYLCASSLLTSGSTDTQYFGPGTRLTVL.

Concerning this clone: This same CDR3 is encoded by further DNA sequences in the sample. CDR3 loop: CASSPGQGNSPLHF. The CDR3, as DNA: TGTGCCAGCTCACCGGGACAGGGTAATTCACCCCTCCACTTT. The J gene is TRBJ1-6, the V gene TRBV18, with TRBD1 identical over 9 bases. The V segment lost 3 bases and the J segment 6 bases; nucleotides outside the gene matches: 0. Germline CDR1 KGHSH, CDR2 LQKENI. The CDR3 runs 14 residues.

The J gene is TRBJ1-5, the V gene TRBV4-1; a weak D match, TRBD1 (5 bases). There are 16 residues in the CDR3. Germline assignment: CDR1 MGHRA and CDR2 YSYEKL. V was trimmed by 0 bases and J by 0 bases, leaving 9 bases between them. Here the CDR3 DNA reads TGCGCCAGCAGCCAAGATGCCGGGGGTAGCAATCAGCCCCAGCATTTT. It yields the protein CASSQDAGGSNQPQHF.

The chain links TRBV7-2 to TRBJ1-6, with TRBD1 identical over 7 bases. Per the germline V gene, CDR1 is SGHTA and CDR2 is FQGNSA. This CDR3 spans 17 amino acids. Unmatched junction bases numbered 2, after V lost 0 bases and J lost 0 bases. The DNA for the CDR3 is TGTGCCAGCAGCTTAGCGACAGGGAACTCCTATAATTCACCCCTCCACTTT. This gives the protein CASSLATGNSYNSPLHF.

Here the CDR3 reads CASRPDRDQPQHF. CDR3 sequence (DNA): TGTGCCAGCAGACCGGACAGGGACCAGCCCCAGCATTTT. J is TRBJ1-5 and V is TRBV6-5, with 8 bases that match TRBD1. CDR3 length: 13 residues. V lost 6 bases and J lost 7; bases outside the gene matches: 5. The germline CDR1 and CDR2 sequences are MNHEY and SVGAGI.

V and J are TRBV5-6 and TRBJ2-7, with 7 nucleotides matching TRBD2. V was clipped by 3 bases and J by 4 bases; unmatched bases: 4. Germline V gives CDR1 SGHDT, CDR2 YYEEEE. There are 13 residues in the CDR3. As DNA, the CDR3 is TGTGCCAGCAGCTGGTTGGGGGGGTACGAGCAGTACTTC. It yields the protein CASSWLGGYEQYF. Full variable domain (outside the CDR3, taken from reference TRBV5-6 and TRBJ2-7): DAGVTQSPTHLIKTRGQQVTLRCSPKSGHDTVSWYQQALGQGPQFIFQYYEEEERQRGNFPDRFSGHQFPNYSSELNVNALLLGDSALYLCASSWLGGYEQYFGPGTRLTVT.